The rows below give T cell receptor beta chains drawn from one sample of a study of Ad26.COV2.S vaccination and SARS-CoV-2 variants. TCRdb's copy holds only in-frame clones and misses some; the assay was immunoSEQ multiplex PCR. The sample includes around 420,000 clones, roughly 90% of them seen just once. The source was peripheral blood, collected in a trial of Ad26.COV2.S vaccine versus placebo. Receptors were obtained from a person aged 18-65 years who received the Ad26.COV2.S COVID-19 vaccine or a placebo. The CDR3 runs from the conserved cysteine through the conserved F or W. A D gene is named only where the DNA matches it firmly. Size values are once, few and many counts, or a class for expanded clones, and some rows have none.

clone_size d_call v_call cdr3_aa
- TRBD1 TRBV28 CASSASTGGPEKLFF
- - TRBV5-1 CASSLVGAGDTDTQYF
- - TRBV6-5 CASSYSGDGQAALHF
- - TRBV28 CARARGGAGREPQHF
- TRBD1 TRBV3-1/TRBV3-2 CASSLWGQANTGELFF
- - TRBV5-6 CASSLLAYTGELFF
- - TRBV9 CASSVDGLGANVLTF
- - TRBV15 CATSRGLGYGYTF
- TRBD1 TRBV7-9 CASSLTTGLYTF
- - TRBV28 CATRDSGAAALAKNIQYF
- TRBD1 TRBV7-9 CASSQDRDSRPLGGYTF
- - TRBV18 CASSPYRENTGELFF
- TRBD1 TRBV11-2 CASSSYRGQGAWGQPQHF
- - TRBV2 CASGPRTLSYNEQFF
- TRBD1 TRBV6-2/TRBV6-3 CASSPPTGRKTTEAFF
- - TRBV30 CAWSLRTDTGELFF
once - TRBV7-9 CASSPAVRTFF
- TRBD1 TRBV14 CASSLRQGSTYEQYF
few - TRBV12-2 CAREKHTEAFF
- TRBD1 TRBV28 CASSPGRQGLYGYTF
few TRBD1 TRBV4-1 CASSREQGRYEQYF
- - TRBV4-2 CASSPEMWETQYF
few TRBD1 TRBV3-1/TRBV3-2 CASSLYSDRRGTEAFF
once TRBD1 TRBV24-1 CATSDSGGTNEKLFF
- TRBD1 TRBV9 CASSVDRSETQYF
- TRBD2 TRBV4-2 CASSQEWRGTDTQYF
- TRBD1 TRBV19 CASSPQKGAGHHGYTF
once - TRBV3-1/TRBV3-2 CASSQDLRAGNTGELFF
- TRBD2 TRBV9 CASSVARSSGGVNEQFF
few TRBD2 TRBV7-2 CASSRGGRDTQYF
once - TRBV4-1 CASSQPFSGNTIYF
- TRBD1 TRBV28 CASSSSGGSNQPQHF
- - TRBV13 CASSLGSTYRGDTQYF
- - TRBV6-6 CASSYSGVGAESPLHF
- - TRBV5-6 CASSPPGPPNTEAFF
- - TRBV9 CASSYRALGRGGGELFF
- TRBD2 TRBV2 CASKERGGGETQYF
- - TRBV7-3 CASSLTGQTNEKLFF
- - TRBV9 CASSVQQANTEAFF
- - TRBV29-1 CSVGGGLDGNQPQHF
- - TRBV29-1 CSAGPTGKGETQYF
few - TRBV9 CASSVGGNSPLHF
once - TRBV11-2 CASGGPGANVLTF
- - TRBV11-3 CASSLGRLGRDEQFF
- TRBD2 TRBV10-2 CASSRTSGGNTGELFF
- - TRBV21-1 CASSKGRGCNQPQHF
- - TRBV12-3/TRBV12-4 CASSPTSSEQFF
- - TRBV3-1/TRBV3-2 CASSFSPRRATYEQYF
- - TRBV19 CASSIGGGLMNTEAFF